One and the same sample provided the 10 T cell receptor beta chains below, sequenced in a study of T cells in women clearing cervical HPV infection. The repertoire was sequenced with immunoSEQ multiplex PCR; TCRdb's copy has only in-frame clones and lacks some. There are fewer than 30,000 clones in the sample, with roughly 7% held by the top ten. Sequenced sample: blood buffy coat. These receptors all stem from a woman between 18 and 70 years old with a cervical HPV16 infection that either progressed to CIN3+ or cleared (not recorded which).

A remark on this clone: The observed sequence ends 3 residues before the CDR3 terminus, with the missing tail filled in from the germline J gene. The chain couples TRBV5-1 to TRBJ2-2; D not certain. Germline CDR1 reads SGHRS; CDR2 reads YFSETQ. This CDR3 has 13 amino acids. V was clipped by 0 bases and J by 8 bases, with 8 bases between them. The CDR3 sequence is CASSLVTAGELFF. Partial CDR3 DNA: TGCGCCAGCAGCTTGGTTACAGCTGGGGAG.

With regard to this clone: The CDR3 is cut off 3 residues early in the read; its end comes from the germline J gene. This sequence joins TRBV5-5 and TRBJ1-2; no reliable D call. Trimming left V 4 bases short and J 2 bases short, with 15 bases between. This CDR3 is 15 amino acids long. Germline V gene lookup returns CDR1 SGHKS and CDR2 YYEKEE (reference sequence). Incomplete CDR3 DNA: TGTGCCAGCAGCGGTGCGGGCCTGACCAACTATGGC. Translated: CASSGAGLTNYG. The whole CDR3 sequence reads CASSGAGLTNYGYTF.

Here the CDR3 reads CASKTSGRSWTGELFF. Incomplete CDR3 DNA: TGTGCCAGCAAAACTAGCGGGAGGTCTTGGACCGGGGAG. This rearrangement joins TRBV28 to TRBJ2-2; 12 nucleotides agree with TRBD2. The read terminates 3 residues ahead of where the CDR3 ends, so the germline J gene completes it. The CDR3 loop spans 16 amino acids. The trim removed 7 bases at V and 5 bases at J, leaving 8 bases unmatched. CDR1 and CDR2 (germline): MDHEN, SYDVKM.

On this clone: The read halts 3 residues ahead of the CDR3 end, with the missing end drawn from the germline J gene. This sequence joins TRBV19 and TRBJ1-2; D is uncertain. This CDR3 is 13 amino acids long. V gave up 3 bases and J gave up 4 bases, with 9 bases separating them. The germline gives CDR1 LNHDA, CDR2 SQIVND (reference sequence). This chain's CDR3 is CASSISGSYGYTF. The CDR3 DNA, read in part, is TGTGCCAGTAGTATTTCAGGCTCCTATGGC.

Regarding this clone: The read ends 3 residues before the CDR3 terminus; that terminus is restored from the germline J gene. The J gene is TRBJ2-7, the V gene TRBV30, with 9 bases that match TRBD1. Trimming cost V 4 bases and J 3 bases; bases outside gene matches: 7. Germline loops: CDR1 GTSNPN, CDR2 SVGIG (reference sequence). The CDR3 is 14 amino acids. CDR3 DNA, as far as it was read: TGTGCCTGGAAAACCGGGACAGGGAGCTACGAG. Translating gives CAWKTGTGSYE. From start to end, the CDR3 is CAWKTGTGSYEQYF.

On this clone itself: The read falls 3 residues short of the CDR3 end, and the missing part is taken from the germline J gene. The chain has TRBV19 and TRBJ2-6; D is undetermined. Per the germline V gene, CDR1 is LNHDA and CDR2 is SQIVND (reference sequence). The CDR3 loop spans 13 amino acids. The germline V and J ends were trimmed by 5 bases and 2 bases, with 4 bases remaining between them. The CDR3 reads CASSYTGANVLTF. Incomplete CDR3 DNA: TGTGCCAGTAGTTATACTGGGGCCAACGTC. The full variable domain, with the rest looked up from reference TRBV19 and TRBJ2-6, is DGGITQSPKYLFRKEGQNVTLSCEQNLNHDAMYWYRQDPGQGLRLIYYSQIVNDFQKGDIAEGYSVSREKKESFPLTVTSAQKNPTAFYLCASSYTGANVLTFGAGSRLTVL.

In regard to this clone: Read coverage stops 3 residues before the CDR3 terminus; the germline J gene supplies the remainder. V gene TRBV30 combines with J gene TRBJ1-2; D is ambiguous. Per the germline V gene, CDR1 is GTSNPN and CDR2 is SVGIG (reference sequence). The CDR3 length is 12 residues. The CDR3 sequence: CALSLAGNDYTF. CDR3 DNA, as far as it was read: TGTGCCTTATCCCTTGCGGGCAATGAC.

Regarding this clone: The CDR3 end is not reached by the read, which stops 3 residues before it; the germline J gene fills it in. The chain carries TRBV6-1 and TRBJ2-7, with TRBD1 matching 8 bases. The CDR3 totals 15 residues. Per the germline V gene, CDR1 is MNHNS and CDR2 is SASEGT. V shed 3 bases and J 3 bases; nucleotides not matched to a gene: 7. This CDR3 reads CASSDRTGFYYEQYF. CDR3 DNA, as far as it was read: TGTGCCAGCAGTGACAGGACAGGGTTTTACTACGAG.

The sequenced part of the CDR3 DNA is TGCAGTGCTAGGCCTCTCGGGAGCGGGGAGACC. Translating gives CSARPLGSGET. The whole CDR3 sequence reads CSARPLGSGETQYF. The chain has TRBV20-1 and TRBJ2-5; the D gene is possibly TRBD2 (6 bases). The missing CDR3 end, 3 residues past where the read stops, is filled in from the germline J gene. The CDR3 sequence is 14 residues long. V gave up 3 bases and J gave up 5 bases, with 16 bases separating them. Germline V gene lookup returns CDR1 DFQATT and CDR2 SNEGSKA (reference sequence).

Regarding this clone: The read ends 3 residues early relative to the CDR3; the germline J gene fills the gap. V usage is TRBV7-9 and J usage is TRBJ2-1; no firm D call. The CDR3 covers 14 residues. Germline CDR1 and CDR2: SEHNR and FQNEAQ (reference sequence). The germline V and J ends were trimmed by 8 bases and 0 bases, with 11 bases remaining between them. Incomplete CDR3 DNA: TGTGCCAGCCGTCGCGGAAACTCCTACAATGAG. This encodes CASRRGNSYNE. The complete CDR3 protein is CASRRGNSYNEQFF.